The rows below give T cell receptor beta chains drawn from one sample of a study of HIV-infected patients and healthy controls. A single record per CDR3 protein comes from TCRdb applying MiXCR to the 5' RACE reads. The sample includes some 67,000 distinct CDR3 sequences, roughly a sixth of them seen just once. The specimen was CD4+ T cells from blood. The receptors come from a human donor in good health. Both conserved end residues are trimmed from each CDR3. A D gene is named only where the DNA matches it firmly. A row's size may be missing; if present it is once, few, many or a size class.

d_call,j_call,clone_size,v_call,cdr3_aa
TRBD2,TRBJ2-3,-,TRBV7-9,ASSFRIAGGTDTQY
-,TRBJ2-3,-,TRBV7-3,ASSLGRGTDTQY
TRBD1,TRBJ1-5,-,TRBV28,ASSLQGASNQPQH
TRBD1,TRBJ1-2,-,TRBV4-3,ASSQVGQSNGYGYT
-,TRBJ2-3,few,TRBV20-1,SARDFGLWPNTDTQY
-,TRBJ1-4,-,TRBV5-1,ASSLSVQRNEKLF
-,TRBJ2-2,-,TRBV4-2,ASSQERRTGELF
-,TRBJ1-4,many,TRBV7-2,ASSSHAGRGEKLF
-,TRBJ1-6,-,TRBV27,ASHRDALVYYNSPLH
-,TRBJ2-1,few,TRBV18,ASSPQTGSSYNEQF
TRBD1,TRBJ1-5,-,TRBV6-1,ASSERTGYQPQH
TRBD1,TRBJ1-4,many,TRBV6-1,ASSDGDRDEKLF
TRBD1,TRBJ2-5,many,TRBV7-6,ASSSQGAFETQY
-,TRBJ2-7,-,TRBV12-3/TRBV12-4,ASSLVLSFQGPYEQY
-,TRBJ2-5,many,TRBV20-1,SAWVSSQETQY
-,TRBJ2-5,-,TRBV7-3,ASSFRPQETQY
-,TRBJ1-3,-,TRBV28,ASKGHLISGNTIY
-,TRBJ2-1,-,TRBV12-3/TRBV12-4,ASSLRGQNYNEQF
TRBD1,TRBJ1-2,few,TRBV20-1,SARGSTGPDGYT
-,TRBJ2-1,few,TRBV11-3,ASSTQVSYNEQF
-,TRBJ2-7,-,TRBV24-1,ATSDPGRGSDEQY
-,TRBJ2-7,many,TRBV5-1,ASRSGTWPSEQY
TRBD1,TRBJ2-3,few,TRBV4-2,ASSQDRGLSTDTQY
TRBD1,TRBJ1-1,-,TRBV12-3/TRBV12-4,ASSYLRGQGSTEAF
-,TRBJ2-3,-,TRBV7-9,ASSSAVVASTDTQY
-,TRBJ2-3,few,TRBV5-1,ASSLQGYTDTQY
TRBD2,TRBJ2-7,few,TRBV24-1,ATGTSGSQGYEQY
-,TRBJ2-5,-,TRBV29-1,SAGEETQY
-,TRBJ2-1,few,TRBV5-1,ASSIDGRLSYNEQF
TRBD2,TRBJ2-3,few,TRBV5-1,ASSFTSGASSDTQY
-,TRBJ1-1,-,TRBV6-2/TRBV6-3,ASSTGSHTEAF
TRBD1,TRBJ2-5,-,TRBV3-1,ASSLYRDRGGETQY
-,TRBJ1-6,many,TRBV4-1,ASSQVGSPLH
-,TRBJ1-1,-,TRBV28,ASLDTNTEAF
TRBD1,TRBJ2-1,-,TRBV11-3,ASSLQGANEQF
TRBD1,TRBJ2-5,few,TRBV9,ASSFLGGTGGAETQY
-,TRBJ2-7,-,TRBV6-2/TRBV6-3,ASSWTAYEQY
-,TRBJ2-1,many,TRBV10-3,AISAAGEQF
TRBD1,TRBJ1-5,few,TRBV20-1,SARGQGYQPQH
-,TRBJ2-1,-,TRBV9,ASSVSPREQF
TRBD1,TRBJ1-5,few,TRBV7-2,ASSSRADRINSNQPQH
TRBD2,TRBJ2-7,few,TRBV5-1,ASSLERETYEQY
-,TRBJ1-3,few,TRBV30,AWSTPGTRNTIY
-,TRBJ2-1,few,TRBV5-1,ASSRDTQYNEQF
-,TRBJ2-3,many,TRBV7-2,ASSLTWQSDTQY
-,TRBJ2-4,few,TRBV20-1,SARDGQLVAKNIQY
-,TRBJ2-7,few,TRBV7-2,ASSVLPGYNEQY
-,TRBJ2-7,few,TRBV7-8,ASSLVSSSYYEQY
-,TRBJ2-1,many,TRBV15,ATSRVMGKRVNEQF
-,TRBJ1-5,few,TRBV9,ASGRNNQPQH
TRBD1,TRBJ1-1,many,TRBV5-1,ASSLGQGRGTEAF
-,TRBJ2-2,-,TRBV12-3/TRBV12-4,ASSFAGRNTVELF
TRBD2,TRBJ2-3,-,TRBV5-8,ASSLSPLLAGVHTQY